This entry is about one T cell receptor (beta chain). Its antigen is not identified. For Graves' hyperthyroidism to be stable, ophthalmopathy could not progress within 18 months. Patients aged 18 to 65 had newly diagnosed hyperthyroidism of under 2 months' duration. PBMCs stemmed from around 10 ml fresh peripheral blood. Germline V gene data show CDR1 as MNHNS and CDR2 as SASEGT. The CDR3 loop spans 14 amino acids. V trimming: 4 bases; J trimming: 0 bases; junction bases outside the gene matches: 3. The TCR beta CDR3 regions underwent amplification using RNA transcripts as the source. RT-PCR in the first round (using the HTBI primer set) targeted the TCR CDR3. From the multiplex PCR reads, TCRdb called clonotypes with MiXCR, one entry per CDR3 protein. This sample carries 600,000 to 900,000 distinct CDR3 sequences, about a sixth of them seen once, and the ten largest clones take roughly 8%. The data were taken from a study of T cells in Graves' hyperthyroidism and ophthalmopathy. Findings and limits, study-wide: The majority of expanded thyroid clonotypes above 0.001 also appeared in blood.

This receptor was taken from a young man with Graves' hyperthyroidism. What was sequenced was blood. The rearrangement uses TRBV6-1 and TRBJ2-7; 7 positions match TRBD2. Here the CDR3 DNA reads TGTGCCAGCAGTGCAAGCGGGACCTCCTACGAGCAGTACTTC. It is translated as CASSASGTSYEQYF.